The TCR beta chain under discussion was sequenced for a study of blood T cell repertoires in COVID-19. Study at large: Donors in the United States, Italy and Spain gave samples during acute or convalescent COVID-19. PBMCs, B-cell-depleted T cells, or T cells were the source of the cDNA or gDNA that made up the material.

This CDR3 has 16 residues. Germline V gene sequence: CDR1 SGHRS, CDR2 YFSETQ. J lost 4 bases, V lost 4 bases, and 9 bases had no gene match. How the authors handled the data: Reference gene primer amplification gave estimated nucleated cell counts. Generated by immunoSEQ multiplex PCR, the TCRdb table keeps only in-frame clones and is missing some. The DNA gave D and trimming, while V, J and clone size come from that table. The sample has tens of thousands of clones; 92% are singletons. The sequenced sample consisted of peripheral blood. The clonotype comes from a human donor in a cohort sampled during active COVID-19. The V and J genes are TRBV5-1 and TRBJ2-1; 9 bases agree with TRBD2. CDR3 residues: CASSPGGSGGYNEQFF. In DNA form, the CDR3 reads TGCGCCAGCAGCCCCGGTGGTAGCGGGGGATACAATGAGCAGTTCTTC.